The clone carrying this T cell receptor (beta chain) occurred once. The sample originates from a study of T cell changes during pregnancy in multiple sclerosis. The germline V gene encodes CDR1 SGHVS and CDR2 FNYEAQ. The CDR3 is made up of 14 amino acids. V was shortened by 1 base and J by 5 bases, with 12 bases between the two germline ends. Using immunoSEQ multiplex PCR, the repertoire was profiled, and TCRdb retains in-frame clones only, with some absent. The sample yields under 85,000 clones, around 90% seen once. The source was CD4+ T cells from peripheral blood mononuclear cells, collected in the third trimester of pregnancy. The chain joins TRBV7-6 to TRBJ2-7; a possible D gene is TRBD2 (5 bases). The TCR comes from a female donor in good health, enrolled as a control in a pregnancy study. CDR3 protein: CASSLVPGVHEQYF. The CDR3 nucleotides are TGTGCCAGCAGCTTAGTACCCGGGGTCCACGAGCAGTACTTC. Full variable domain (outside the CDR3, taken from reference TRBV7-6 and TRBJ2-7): GAGVSQSPRYKVTKRGQDVALRCDPISGHVSLYWYRQALGQGPEFLTYFNYEAQQDKSGLPNDRFSAERPEGSISTLTIQRTEQRDSAMYRCASSLVPGVHEQYFGPGTRLTVT.